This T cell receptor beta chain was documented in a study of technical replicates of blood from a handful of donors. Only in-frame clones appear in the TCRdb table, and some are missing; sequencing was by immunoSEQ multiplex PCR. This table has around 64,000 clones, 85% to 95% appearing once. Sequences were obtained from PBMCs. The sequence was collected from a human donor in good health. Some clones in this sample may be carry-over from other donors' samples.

The CDR3 DNA reads TGTGCCTGGAGTGTCCAGGGGGGATGGACTGAAGCTTTCTTT. It codes for CAWSVQGGWTEAFF. The gene calls are TRBV30 and TRBJ1-1; 7 bases are shared with TRBD1. Trimming cost V 0 bases and J 5 bases; bases outside gene matches: 6. The germline gives CDR1 GTSNPN, CDR2 SVGIG (reference sequence). CDR3 length equals 14 residues. Supplemented by reference TRBV30 and TRBJ1-1, the full variable domain reads SQTIHQWPATLVQPVGSPLSLECTVEGTSNPNLYWYRQAAGRGLQLLFYSVGIGQISSEVPQNLSASRPQDRQFILSSKKLLLSDSGFYLCAWSVQGGWTEAFFGQGTRLTVV.